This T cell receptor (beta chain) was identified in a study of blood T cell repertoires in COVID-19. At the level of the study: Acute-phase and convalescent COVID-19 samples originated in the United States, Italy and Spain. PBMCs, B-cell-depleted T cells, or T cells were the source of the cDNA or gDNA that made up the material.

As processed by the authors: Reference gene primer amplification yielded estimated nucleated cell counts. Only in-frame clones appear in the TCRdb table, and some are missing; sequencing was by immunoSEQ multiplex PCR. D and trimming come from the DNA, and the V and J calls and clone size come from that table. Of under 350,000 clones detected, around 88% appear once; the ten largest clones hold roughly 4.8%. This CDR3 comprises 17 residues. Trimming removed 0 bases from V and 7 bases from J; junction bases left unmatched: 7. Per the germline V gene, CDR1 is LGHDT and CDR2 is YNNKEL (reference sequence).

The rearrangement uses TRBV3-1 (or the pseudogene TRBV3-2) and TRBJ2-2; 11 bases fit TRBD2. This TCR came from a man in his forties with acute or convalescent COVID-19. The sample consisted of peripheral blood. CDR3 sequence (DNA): TGTGCCAGCAGCCAAGATTTGACTAGCGGGGCGAACGGGGAGCTGTTTTTT. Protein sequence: CASSQDLTSGANGELFF.